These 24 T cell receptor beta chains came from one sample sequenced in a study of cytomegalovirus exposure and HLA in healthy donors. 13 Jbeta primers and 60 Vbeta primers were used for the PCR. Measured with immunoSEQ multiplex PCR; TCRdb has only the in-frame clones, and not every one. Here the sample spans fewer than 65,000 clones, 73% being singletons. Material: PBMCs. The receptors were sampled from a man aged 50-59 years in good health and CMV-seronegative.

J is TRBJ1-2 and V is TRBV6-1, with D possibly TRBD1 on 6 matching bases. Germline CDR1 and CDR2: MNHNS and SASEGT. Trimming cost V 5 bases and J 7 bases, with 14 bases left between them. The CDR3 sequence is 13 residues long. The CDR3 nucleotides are TGTGCCAGCAGTCCAAACAGGGTTGGTGGCTACACCTTC. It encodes CASSPNRVGGYTF.

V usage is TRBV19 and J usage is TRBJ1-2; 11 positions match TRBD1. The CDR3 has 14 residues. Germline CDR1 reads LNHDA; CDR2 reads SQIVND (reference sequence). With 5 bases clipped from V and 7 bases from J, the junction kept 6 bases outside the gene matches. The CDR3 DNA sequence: TGTGCCAGTAGTTACCGGGACAGGGGGATTGGCTACACCTTC. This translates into CASSYRDRGIGYTF. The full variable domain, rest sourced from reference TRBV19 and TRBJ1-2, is DGGITQSPKYLFRKEGQNVTLSCEQNLNHDAMYWYRQDPGQGLRLIYYSQIVNDFQKGDIAEGYSVSREKKESFPLTVTSAQKNPTAFYLCASSYRDRGIGYTFGSGTRLTVV.

The CDR3 DNA reads as TGTGCCAGCAGCCCTTACAGGGGAGGTAACTATGGCTACACCTTC. It is translated as CASSPYRGGNYGYTF. The chain uses TRBV5-4 and TRBJ1-2; 7 bases fit TRBD1. The ends lost 4 bases at V and 1 base at J; junction bases unmatched: 7. The CDR3 sequence is 15 residues long. Germline V gene data show CDR1 as SGHNT and CDR2 as YYREEE (reference sequence).

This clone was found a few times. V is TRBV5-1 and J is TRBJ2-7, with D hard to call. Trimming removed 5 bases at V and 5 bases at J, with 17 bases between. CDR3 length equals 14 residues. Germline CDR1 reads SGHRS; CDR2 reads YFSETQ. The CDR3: CASRVLRSANEQYF. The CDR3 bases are TGCGCCAGCAGAGTCCTCCGTTCCGCGAACGAGCAGTACTTC.

The CDR3 is CASSQQGAWGNEQFF. CDR3 sequence (DNA): TGTGCCAGCAGTCAACAGGGAGCATGGGGCAATGAGCAGTTCTTC. V usage is TRBV2 and J usage is TRBJ2-1, with D possibly being TRBD1 (6 bases). This CDR3 is built from 15 residues. V gave up 5 bases and J gave up 6 bases, with 17 bases separating them. Germline V lookup: CDR1 SNHLY, CDR2 FYNNEI.

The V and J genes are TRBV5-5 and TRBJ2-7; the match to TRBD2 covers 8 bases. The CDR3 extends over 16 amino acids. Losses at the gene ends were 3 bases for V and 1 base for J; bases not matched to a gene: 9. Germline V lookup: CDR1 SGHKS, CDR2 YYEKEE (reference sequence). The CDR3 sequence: CASSSPGGALSYEQYF. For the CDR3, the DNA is TGTGCCAGCAGCTCACCGGGGGGGGCACTATCCTACGAGCAGTACTTC.

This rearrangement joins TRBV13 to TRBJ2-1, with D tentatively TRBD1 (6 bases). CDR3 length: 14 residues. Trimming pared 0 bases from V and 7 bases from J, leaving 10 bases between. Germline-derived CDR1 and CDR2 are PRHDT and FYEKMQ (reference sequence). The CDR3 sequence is CASSLGPRGNEQFF. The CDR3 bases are TGTGCCAGCAGCTTAGGACCAAGGGGGAATGAGCAGTTCTTC.

The CDR3 bases are TGTGCCAGCAGCCAGAATACCGGGACAGCCTACGAGCAGTACTTC. Its protein is CASSQNTGTAYEQYF. This sequence joins TRBV4-2 and TRBJ2-7; 7 bases match TRBD1. The germline CDR1 and CDR2 sequences are LGHNA and YNFKEQ. This CDR3 is 15 amino acids long. Trimming removed 3 bases from V and 2 bases from J; junction bases left unmatched: 7.

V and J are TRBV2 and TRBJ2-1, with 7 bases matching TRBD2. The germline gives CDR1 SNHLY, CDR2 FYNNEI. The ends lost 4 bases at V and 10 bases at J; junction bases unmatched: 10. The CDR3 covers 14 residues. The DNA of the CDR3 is TGTGCCAGCAGTGGGGGGTTGCGGGGAGGGGAGCAGTTCTTC. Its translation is CASSGGLRGGEQFF.

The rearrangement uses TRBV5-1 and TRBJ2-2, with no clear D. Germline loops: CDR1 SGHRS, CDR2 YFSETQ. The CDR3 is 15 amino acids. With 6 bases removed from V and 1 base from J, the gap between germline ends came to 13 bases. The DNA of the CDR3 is TGCGCCAGCAACCCAAGCAACGAGAACACCGGGGAGCTGTTTTTT. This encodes CASNPSNENTGELFF.

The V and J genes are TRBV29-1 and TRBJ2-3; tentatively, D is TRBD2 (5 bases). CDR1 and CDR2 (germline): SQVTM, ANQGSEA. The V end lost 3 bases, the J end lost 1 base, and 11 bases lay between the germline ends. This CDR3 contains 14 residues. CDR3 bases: TGCAGCGTTGATCGGGATCGAGGCACAGATACGCAGTATTTT. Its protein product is CSVDRDRGTDTQYF.

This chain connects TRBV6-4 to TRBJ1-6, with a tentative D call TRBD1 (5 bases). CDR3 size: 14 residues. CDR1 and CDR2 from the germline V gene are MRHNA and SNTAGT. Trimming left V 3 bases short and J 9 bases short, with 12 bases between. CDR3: CASSDRPGGSPLHF. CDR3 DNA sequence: TGTGCCAGCAGTGATCGGCCGGGGGGTTCACCCCTCCACTTT.

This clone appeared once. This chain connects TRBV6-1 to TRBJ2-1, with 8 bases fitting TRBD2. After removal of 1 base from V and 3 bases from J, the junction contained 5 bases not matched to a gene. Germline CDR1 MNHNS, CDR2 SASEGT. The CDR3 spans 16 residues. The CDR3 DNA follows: TGTGCCAGCAGTGAAGGGCCGCTAGCGGGCTACAATGAGCAGTTCTTC. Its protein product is CASSEGPLAGYNEQFF.

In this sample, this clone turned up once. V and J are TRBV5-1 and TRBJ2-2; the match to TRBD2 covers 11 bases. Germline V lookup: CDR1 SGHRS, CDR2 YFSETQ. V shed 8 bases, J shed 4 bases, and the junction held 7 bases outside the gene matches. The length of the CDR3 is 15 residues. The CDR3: CASLAGGPITGELFF. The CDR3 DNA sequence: TGCGCCAGTTTAGCGGGGGGGCCGATCACCGGGGAGCTGTTTTTT. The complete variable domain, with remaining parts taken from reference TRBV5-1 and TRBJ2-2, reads KAGVTQTPRYLIKTRGQQVTLSCSPISGHRSVSWYQQTPGQGLQFLFEYFSETQRNKGNFPGRFSGRQFSNSRSEMNVSTLELGDSALYLCASLAGGPITGELFFGEGSRLTVL.

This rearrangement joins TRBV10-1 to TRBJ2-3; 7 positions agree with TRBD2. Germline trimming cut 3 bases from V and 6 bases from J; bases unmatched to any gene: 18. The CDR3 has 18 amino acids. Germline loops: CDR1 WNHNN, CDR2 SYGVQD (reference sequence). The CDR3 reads CASSDTTRGRGEADTQYF. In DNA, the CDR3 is TGCGCCAGCAGTGATACGACGCGAGGACGGGGGGAGGCCGATACGCAGTATTTT.

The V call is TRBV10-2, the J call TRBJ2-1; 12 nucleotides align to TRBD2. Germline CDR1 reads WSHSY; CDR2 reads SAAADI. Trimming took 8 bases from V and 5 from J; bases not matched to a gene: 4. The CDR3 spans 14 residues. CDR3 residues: CASQTSGGHNEQFF. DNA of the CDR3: TGCGCCAGCCAAACTAGCGGGGGGCACAATGAGCAGTTCTTC.

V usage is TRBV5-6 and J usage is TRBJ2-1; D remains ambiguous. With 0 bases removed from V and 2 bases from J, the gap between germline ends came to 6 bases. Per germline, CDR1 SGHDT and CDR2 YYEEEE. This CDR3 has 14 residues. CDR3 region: CASSLGAAYNEQFF. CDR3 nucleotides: TGTGCCAGCAGCTTGGGGGCAGCCTACAATGAGCAGTTCTTC. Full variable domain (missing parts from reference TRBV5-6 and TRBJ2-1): DAGVTQSPTHLIKTRGQQVTLRCSPKSGHDTVSWYQQALGQGPQFIFQYYEEEERQRGNFPDRFSGHQFPNYSSELNVNALLLGDSALYLCASSLGAAYNEQFFGPGTRLTVL.

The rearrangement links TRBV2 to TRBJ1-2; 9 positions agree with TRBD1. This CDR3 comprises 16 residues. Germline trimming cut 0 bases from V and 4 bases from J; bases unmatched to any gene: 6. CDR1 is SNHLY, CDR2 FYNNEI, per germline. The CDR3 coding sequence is TGTGCCAGCAGTGAAGCCCTCCGGGACAGGGTCTATGGCTACACCTTC. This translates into CASSEALRDRVYGYTF.

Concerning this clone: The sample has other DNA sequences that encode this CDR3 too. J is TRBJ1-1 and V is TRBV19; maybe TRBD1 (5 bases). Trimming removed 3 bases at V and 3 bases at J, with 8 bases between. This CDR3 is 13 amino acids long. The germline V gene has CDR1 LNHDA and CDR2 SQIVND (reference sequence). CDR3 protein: CASSIKGDTEAFF. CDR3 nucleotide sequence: TGTGCCAGTAGTATTAAAGGGGACACTGAAGCTTTCTTT.

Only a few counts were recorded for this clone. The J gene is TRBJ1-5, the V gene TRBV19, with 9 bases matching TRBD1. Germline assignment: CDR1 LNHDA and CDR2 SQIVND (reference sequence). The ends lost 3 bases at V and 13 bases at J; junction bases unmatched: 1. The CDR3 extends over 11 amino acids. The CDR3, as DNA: TGTGCCAGTAGTATCGGACAGGGGCAGCATTTT. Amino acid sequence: CASSIGQGQHF.

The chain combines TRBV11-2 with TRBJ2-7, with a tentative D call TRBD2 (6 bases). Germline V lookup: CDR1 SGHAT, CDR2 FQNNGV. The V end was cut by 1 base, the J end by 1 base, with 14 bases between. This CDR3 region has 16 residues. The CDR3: CASSLARGTLSYEQYF. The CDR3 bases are TGTGCCAGCAGCTTAGCTCGCGGGACCTTGTCCTACGAGCAGTACTTC.

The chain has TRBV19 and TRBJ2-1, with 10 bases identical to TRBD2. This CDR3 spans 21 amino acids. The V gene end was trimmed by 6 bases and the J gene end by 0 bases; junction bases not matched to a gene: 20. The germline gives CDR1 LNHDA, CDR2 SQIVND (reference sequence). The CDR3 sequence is CASRHPAGLAGGLSSYNEQFF. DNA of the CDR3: TGTGCCAGTAGGCACCCTGCCGGTTTAGCGGGGGGACTTTCCTCCTACAATGAGCAGTTCTTC. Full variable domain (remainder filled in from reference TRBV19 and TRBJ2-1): DGGITQSPKYLFRKEGQNVTLSCEQNLNHDAMYWYRQDPGQGLRLIYYSQIVNDFQKGDIAEGYSVSREKKESFPLTVTSAQKNPTAFYLCASRHPAGLAGGLSSYNEQFFGPGTRLTVL.

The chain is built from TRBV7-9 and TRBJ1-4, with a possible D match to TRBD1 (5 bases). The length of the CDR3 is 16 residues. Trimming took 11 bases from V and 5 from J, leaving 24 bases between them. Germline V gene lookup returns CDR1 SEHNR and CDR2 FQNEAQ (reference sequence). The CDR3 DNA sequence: TGTGCCCGAGATAAATGGGATGGGGCCGGGAATGAAAAACTGTTTTTT. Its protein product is CARDKWDGAGNEKLFF. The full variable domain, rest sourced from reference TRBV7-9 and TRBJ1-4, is DTGVSQNPRHKITKRGQNVTFRCDPISEHNRLYWYRQTLGQGPEFLTYFQNEAQLEKSRLLSDRFSAERPKGSFSTLEIQRTEQGDSAMYLCARDKWDGAGNEKLFFGSGTQLSVL.

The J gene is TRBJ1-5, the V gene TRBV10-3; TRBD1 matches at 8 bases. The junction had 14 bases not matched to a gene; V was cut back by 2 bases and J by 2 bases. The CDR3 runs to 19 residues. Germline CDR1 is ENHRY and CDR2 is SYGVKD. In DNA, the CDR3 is TGTGCCATCAGTGAGGAGAGTGGTGCAGGGGGCAGTGGCAATCAGCCCCAGCATTTT. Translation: CAISEESGAGGSGNQPQHF.